A single T cell receptor beta chain is shown here with its context. The TCR beta CDR3 regions underwent amplification using RNA transcripts as the source. The HTBI set primed first-round TCR CDR3 RT-PCR. One entry per CDR3 protein, called by TCRdb with MiXCR from the multiplex PCR reads. The sample lists about 180,000 distinct CDR3 sequences; about 15% were seen once. The V segment lost 1 base and the J segment 7 bases; nucleotides outside the gene matches: 3. The length of the CDR3 is 15 residues. These data come from a study of T cells in Graves' hyperthyroidism and ophthalmopathy. Sequenced sample: blood. This chain connects TRBV12-3 or TRBV12-4 to TRBJ2-2; 10 positions match TRBD2. The receptor comes from a woman aged 45 to 65 with Graves' hyperthyroidism. CDR3 coding DNA: TGTGCCAGCAGTTTAGTAGCGGGGGGACACGGGGAGCTGTTTTTT. Its protein is CASSLVAGGHGELFF.